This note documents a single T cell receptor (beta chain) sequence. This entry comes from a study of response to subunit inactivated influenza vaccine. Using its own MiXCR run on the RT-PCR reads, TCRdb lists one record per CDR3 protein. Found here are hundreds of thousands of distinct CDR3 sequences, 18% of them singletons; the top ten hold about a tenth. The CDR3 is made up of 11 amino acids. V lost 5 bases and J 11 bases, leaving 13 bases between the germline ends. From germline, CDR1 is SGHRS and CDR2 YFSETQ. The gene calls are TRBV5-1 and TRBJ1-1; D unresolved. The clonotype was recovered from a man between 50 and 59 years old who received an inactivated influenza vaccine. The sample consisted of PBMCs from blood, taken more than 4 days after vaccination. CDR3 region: CASSNRDGAFF. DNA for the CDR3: TGCGCCAGCAGTAATAGAGATGGTGCTTTCTTT.